This paragraph reports one T cell receptor (beta chain). No antigen is known for it. This sample is part of a study of shared clonotypes between healthy human individuals. Points from the study as a whole: Among a handful of donors, 4.5% to 5.5% of naive CD4 clonotypes were found in common.

Germline V CDR1 and CDR2: GTSNPN, SVGIG (reference sequence). CDR3 length: 13 amino acids. V was pared by 7 bases and J by 2 bases, with 15 bases between. CD8 cells regarded as naive lacked CD45RO, were positively chosen for CCR7, and omitted terminally differentiated effector memory CD45RA+ cells. Assay execution took place at the deep level. Clones were sequenced by immunoSEQ multiplex PCR, and TCRdb holds only the in-frame ones, with some missing. Of around 2,100,000 clones listed, approximately 95% are singletons. The source of this sequence is a man between 18 and 29 years old in good health. Input material: naive CD8+ T cells sorted from blood. The rearrangement uses TRBV30 and TRBJ2-7; D unclear. The CDR3, as DNA: TGTGCCTTAGGGAAGGGTGTCCCCTACGAGCAGTACTTC. It is translated as CALGKGVPYEQYF.